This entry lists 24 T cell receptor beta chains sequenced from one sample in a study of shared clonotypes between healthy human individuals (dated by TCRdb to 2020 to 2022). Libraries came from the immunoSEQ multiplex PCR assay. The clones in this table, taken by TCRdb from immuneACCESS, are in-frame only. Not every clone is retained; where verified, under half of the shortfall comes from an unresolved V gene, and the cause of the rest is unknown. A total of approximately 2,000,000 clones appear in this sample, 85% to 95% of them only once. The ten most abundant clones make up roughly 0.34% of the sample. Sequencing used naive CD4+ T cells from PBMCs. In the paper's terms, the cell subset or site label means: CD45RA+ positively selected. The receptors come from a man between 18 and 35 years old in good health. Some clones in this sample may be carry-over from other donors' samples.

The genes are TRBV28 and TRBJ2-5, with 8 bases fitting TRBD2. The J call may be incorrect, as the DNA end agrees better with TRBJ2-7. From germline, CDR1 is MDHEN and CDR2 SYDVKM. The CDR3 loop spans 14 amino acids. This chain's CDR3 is CASSFGRARGEQYF. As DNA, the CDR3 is TGTGCCAGCAGTTTCGGGAGGGCCCGTGGCGAGCAGTACTTC.

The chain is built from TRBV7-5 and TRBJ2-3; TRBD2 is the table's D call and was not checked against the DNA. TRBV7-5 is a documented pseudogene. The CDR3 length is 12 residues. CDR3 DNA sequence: TGTGCCAGCAGCGAGTACACAGATACGCAGTATTTT. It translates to CASSEYTDTQYF.

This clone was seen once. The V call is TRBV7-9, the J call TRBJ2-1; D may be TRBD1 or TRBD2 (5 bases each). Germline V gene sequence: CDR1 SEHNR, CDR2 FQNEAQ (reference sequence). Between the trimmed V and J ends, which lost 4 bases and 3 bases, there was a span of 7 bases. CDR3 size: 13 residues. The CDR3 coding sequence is TGTGCCAGCAGCTGGGACGTCTACAATGAGCAGTTCTTC. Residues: CASSWDVYNEQFF.

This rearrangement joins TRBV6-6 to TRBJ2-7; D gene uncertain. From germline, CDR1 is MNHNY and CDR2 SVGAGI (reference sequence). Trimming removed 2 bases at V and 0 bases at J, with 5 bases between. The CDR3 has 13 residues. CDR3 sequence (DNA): TGTGCCAGCAGTTACGAGAGCTCCTACGAGCAGTACTTC. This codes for CASSYESSYEQYF.

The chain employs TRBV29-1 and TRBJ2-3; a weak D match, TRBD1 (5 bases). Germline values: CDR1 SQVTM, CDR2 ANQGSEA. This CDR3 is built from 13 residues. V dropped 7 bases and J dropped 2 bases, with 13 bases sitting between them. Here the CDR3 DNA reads TGCAGCGGAATGTACAGGTTCACAGATACGCAGTATTTT. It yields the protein CSGMYRFTDTQYF.

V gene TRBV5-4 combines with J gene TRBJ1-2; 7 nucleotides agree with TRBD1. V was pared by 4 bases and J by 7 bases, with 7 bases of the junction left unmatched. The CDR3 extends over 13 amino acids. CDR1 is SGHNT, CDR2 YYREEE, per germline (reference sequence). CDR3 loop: CASSPIGGGGYTF. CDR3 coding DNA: TGTGCCAGCAGCCCCATAGGGGGCGGTGGCTACACCTTC. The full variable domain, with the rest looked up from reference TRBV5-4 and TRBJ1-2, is ETGVTQSPTHLIKTRGQQVTLRCSSQSGHNTVSWYQQALGQGPQFIFQYYREEENGRGNFPPRFSGLQFPNYSSELNVNALELDDSALYLCASSPIGGGGYTFGSGTRLTVV.

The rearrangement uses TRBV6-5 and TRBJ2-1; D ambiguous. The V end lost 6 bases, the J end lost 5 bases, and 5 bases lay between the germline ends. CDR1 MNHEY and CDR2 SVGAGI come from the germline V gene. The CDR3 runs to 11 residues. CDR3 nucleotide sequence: TGTGCCAGCAGCGAAAACAATGAGCAGTTCTTC. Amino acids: CASSENNEQFF.

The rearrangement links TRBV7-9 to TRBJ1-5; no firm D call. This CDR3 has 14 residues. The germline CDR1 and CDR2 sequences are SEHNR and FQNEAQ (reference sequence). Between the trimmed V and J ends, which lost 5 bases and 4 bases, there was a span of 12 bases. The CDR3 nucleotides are TGTGCCAGCAGCCCCCTGACTGGAAATCAGCCCCAGCATTTT. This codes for CASSPLTGNQPQHF.

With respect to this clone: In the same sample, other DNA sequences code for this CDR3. CDR3 in amino acids: CASSLGLAGNNEQFF. DNA for the CDR3: TGTGCCAGCAGCTTAGGACTAGCGGGCAACAATGAGCAGTTCTTC. The V call is TRBV7-2, the J call TRBJ2-1; TRBD2 matches at 10 bases. CDR3 length equals 15 residues. Trimming took 1 base from V and 5 from J; bases not matched to a gene: 2. From germline, CDR1 is SGHTA and CDR2 FQGNSA. Full variable domain (rest looked up from reference TRBV7-2 and TRBJ2-1): GAGVSQSPSNKVTEKGKDVELRCDPISGHTALYWYRQSLGQGLEFLIYFQGNSAPDKSGLPSDRFSAERTGGSVSTLTIQRTQQEDSAVYLCASSLGLAGNNEQFFGPGTRLTVL.

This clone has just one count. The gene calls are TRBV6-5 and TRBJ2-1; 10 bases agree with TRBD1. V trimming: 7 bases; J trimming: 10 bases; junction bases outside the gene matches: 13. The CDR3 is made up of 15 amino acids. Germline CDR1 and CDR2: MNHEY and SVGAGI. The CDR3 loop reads CASTIRTGGYREQFF. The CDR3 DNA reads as TGTGCCAGCACCATCCGGACAGGGGGGTACAGGGAGCAGTTCTTC.

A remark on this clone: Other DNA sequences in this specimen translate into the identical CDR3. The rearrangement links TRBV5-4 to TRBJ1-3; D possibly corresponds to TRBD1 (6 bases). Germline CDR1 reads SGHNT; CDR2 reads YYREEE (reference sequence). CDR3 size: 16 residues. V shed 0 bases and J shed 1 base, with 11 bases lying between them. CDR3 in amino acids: CASSLGGGSSGNTIYF. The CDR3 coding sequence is TGTGCCAGCAGCTTGGGCGGGGGCTCTTCTGGAAACACCATATATTTT.

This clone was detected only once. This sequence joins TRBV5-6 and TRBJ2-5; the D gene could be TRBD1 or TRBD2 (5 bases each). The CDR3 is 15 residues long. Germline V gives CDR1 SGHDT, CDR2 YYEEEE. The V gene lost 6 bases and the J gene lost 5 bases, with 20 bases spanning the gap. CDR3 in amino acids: CASTWGSGWGETQYF. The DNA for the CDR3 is TGTGCCAGCACCTGGGGCAGCGGATGGGGGGAGACCCAGTACTTC.

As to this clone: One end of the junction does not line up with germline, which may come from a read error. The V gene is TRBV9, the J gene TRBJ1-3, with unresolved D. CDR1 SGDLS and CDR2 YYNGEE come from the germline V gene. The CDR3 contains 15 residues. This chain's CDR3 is CASSEDRRSGNTIYF. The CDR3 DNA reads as TGTGCCAGTAGCGAAGACCGACGCTCTGGAAACACCATATATTTT.

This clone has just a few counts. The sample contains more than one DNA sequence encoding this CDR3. CDR3 nucleotides: TGTGCCATCAGTGAGTCGGGGTCAGGGTATGGCTACACCTTC. Translated, it gives CAISESGSGYGYTF. The chain couples TRBV10-3 to TRBJ1-2; D may be TRBD1 (5 bases). Trimming removed 0 bases from V and 5 bases from J, with 10 bases in between. Germline V gene lookup returns CDR1 ENHRY and CDR2 SYGVKD. The CDR3 length is 14 residues.

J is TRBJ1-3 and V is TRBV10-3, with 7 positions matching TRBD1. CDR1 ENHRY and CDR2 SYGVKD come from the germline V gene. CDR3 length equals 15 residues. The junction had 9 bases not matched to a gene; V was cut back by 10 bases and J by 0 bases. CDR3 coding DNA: TGTGCCACCTGGGACAGCGCGAGCTCTGGAAACACCATATATTTT. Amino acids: CATWDSASSGNTIYF.

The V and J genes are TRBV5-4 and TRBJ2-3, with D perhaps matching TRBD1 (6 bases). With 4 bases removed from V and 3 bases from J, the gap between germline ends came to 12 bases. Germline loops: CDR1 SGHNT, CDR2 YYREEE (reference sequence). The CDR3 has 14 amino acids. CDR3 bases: TGTGCCAGCAGCCGACCGCAGGGGACAGATACGCAGTATTTT. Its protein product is CASSRPQGTDTQYF.

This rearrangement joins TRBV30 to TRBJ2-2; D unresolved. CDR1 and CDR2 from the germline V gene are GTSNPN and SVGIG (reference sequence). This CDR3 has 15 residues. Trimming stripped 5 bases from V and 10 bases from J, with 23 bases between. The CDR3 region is CAWCPTGQPWEELFF. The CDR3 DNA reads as TGTGCCTGGTGTCCCACCGGGCAGCCCTGGGAGGAGCTGTTTTTT.

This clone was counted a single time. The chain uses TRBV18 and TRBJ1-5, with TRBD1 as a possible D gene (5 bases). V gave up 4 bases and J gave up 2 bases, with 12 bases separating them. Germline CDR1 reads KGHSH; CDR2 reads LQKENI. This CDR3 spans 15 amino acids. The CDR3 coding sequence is TGTGCCAGCTCACGGCAGGGCGTGGGCAATCAGCCCCAGCATTTT. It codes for CASSRQGVGNQPQHF.

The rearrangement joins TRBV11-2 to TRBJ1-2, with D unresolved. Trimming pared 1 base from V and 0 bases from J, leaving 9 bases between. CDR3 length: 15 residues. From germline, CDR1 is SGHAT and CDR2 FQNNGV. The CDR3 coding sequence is TGTGCCAGCAGCTTAGGGGCAGGATCTAACTATGGCTACACCTTC. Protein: CASSLGAGSNYGYTF.

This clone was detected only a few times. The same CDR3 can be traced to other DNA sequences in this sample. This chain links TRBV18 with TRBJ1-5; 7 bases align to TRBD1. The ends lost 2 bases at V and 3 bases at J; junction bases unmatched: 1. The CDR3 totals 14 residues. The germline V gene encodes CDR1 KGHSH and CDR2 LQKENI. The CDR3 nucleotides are TGTGCCAGCTCACCAACAGGGGCCAATCAGCCCCAGCATTTT. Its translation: CASSPTGANQPQHF.

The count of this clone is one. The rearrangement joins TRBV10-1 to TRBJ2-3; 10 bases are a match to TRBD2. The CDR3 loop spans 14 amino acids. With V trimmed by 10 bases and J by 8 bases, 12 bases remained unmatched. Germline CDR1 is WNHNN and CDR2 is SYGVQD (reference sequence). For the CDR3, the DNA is TGCGCCACCCAGCTCAAAAGACTAGCGGGTACGCAGTATTTT. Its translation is CATQLKRLAGTQYF.

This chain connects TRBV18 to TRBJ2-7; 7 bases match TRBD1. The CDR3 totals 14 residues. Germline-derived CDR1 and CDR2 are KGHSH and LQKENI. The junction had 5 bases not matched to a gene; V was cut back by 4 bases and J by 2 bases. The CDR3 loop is CASSRDSSPYEQYF. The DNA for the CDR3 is TGTGCCAGCTCACGGGACAGTTCACCCTACGAGCAGTACTTC.

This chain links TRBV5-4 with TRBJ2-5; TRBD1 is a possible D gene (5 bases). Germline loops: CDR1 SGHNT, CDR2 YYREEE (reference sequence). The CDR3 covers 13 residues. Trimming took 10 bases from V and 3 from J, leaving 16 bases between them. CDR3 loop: CASKGRPEETQYF. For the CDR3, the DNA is TGTGCCTCGAAGGGGCGTCCCGAAGAGACCCAGTACTTC.

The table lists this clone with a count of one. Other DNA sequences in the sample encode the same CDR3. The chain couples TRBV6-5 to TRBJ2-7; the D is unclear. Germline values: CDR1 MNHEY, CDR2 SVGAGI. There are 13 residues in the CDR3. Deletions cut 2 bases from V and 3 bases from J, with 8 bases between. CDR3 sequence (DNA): TGTGCCAGCAGTTACGGGTTGTACTACGAGCAGTACTTC. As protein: CASSYGLYYEQYF.